One TCR beta chain is described in this entry. Its specific antigen is unknown. Per-nucleotide qualities are absent, and no much larger clonotype sits a single base away. The CDR3 starts with the cysteine, ends with the phenylalanine, and has 14 residues. The retained sequence is limited to the CDR3, 42 bases, with the frame set at the first base. The germline V and J ends show losses of 0 bases and 7 bases respectively, and no gene match explains 7 bases of the junction. CDR1 and CDR2 are drawn from the germline V gene: SQVTM, ANQGSEA. Using the deep immunoSEQ assay, TCR CDR3 regions were amplified from genomic DNA by multiplex PCR. Extracted genomic DNA from each cell subset was spread evenly across all wells of several immunoSEQ 96-well plates, with each plate serving as a replicate. For sorted subsets, each replicate PCR was loaded with approximately 200 ng genomic DNA, equivalent to approximately 33,000 T cell genomes. Purified libraries were measured with a Qubit 3.0 fluorometer, size-checked on a Bioanalyzer 2100, and measured again with the KAPA Library Quantification kit. A separate single-read 150-cycle Illumina NextSeq 550 flow cell was used to sequence each immunoSEQ 96-well plate. Under the source paper's analysis protocol: Because only junctional sequences without quality scores were contained in the immunoSEQ output, filtering matching that applied to full-length reads could not be performed. Sequences were annotated with PyIR, a Python wrapper for IgBLAST v1.9, using IMGT germline references to assign V/J genes and CDR3. Reads with weak V/J assignments (E-value above 1e-6), missing CDR3, stop codons, out-of-frame junctions, or ambiguous translated residues were removed. V3J clonotypes were defined as sequences sharing an identical inferred V gene, J gene, and CDR3 amino acid sequence. The percentage overlap between two repertoires was calculated by dividing the number of shared unique clonotypes by the size of the smaller repertoire. Three approaches were used to assess repertoire richness: RTK rarefaction, the Chao1 estimator, and Recon v2.1 estimates of unobserved clonotypes. For all TCRbeta clonotypes obtained by the gDNA method from four donors, generation probabilities were computed with OLGA. The table comes from immuneACCESS by way of TCRdb, which keeps in-frame sequences with V and J called. Part of the clones is missing from these tables; in studies checked, under half for an unresolved V gene and the rest for unknown reasons. The V and J calls and clone size come from that table; D and trimming were worked out from the DNA. In this sample the table shows over a million clones, approximately 97% of which occur a single time. The ten largest account for 1% to 1.5% of the sample.

This sample is drawn from a study of shared clonotypes between healthy human individuals (dated by TCRdb to 2020 to 2022). In the study overall: The cohort included three men and two women between 18 and 49 years of age. Per donor, three plates each were used for CD4 naive and CD4 memory, two for CD8 naive, and one for CD8 memory. To estimate repertoire size and how much clonotypes are shared between individuals, the study performed deep sequencing of blood TCR repertoires from roughly five healthy adults. Different laboratories and diverse techniques were used to prepare libraries and sequence TCR repertoires, to increase sequencing depth and limit assay-specific biases. Between about 0.85 and 10 billion PBMCs per donor were obtained by leukapheresis. The investigation overall reported the following: Higher generation probabilities were observed for clonotypes shared by all four sorted-subset donors than for non-shared clonotypes. Naive subsets generally had larger estimated clonotype richness than memory subsets did. Pairwise subsampling led to the expectation that sequencing depth would affect the degree of clonotype sharing among donors. Sampling was limited to blood, and TCR repertoires in tissue likely differ from TCR repertoires in blood. Around 5.4% of naive CD4, 3.5% of naive CD8, 2.3% of memory CD4, and 0.35% to 0.5% of memory CD8 clonotypes were shared across several donors. Because the study included a small number of donors, the genetic and exposure-history diversity represented was limited. Rarefaction of sorted-subset datasets indicated incomplete sequencing despite the large sequencing depth.

The donors were healthy, HIV-negative adults with no recently reported acute infections or vaccinations. Every donor was a Caucasian adult living in Nashville, Tennessee, USA. CD4+ T cells were enriched by magnetic negative selection; naive cells were then positively selected on CD45RA, and the negative fraction formed the memory subset. Blood was obtained by leukapheresis, after which PBMCs were separated by Ficoll-Histopaque density gradient centrifugation and cryopreserved in liquid nitrogen vapor phase. Analytical flow cytometry was used to check the purity and quantity of each magnetically sorted T cell population. Genomic DNA was isolated from each sorted fraction and quantified by UV absorbance on a Nanodrop 2000c.

The TCR originated in a man aged 25-40 years in good health. The sample consisted of naive CD4+ T cells sorted from blood. Reading the label with the study, this specimen's cell subset or site is: CD45RA+ positively selected. Here the chain combines TRBV29-1 and TRBJ1-2, with 8 junctional bases fitting TRBD1. The CDR3 loop reads CSVEEGTGLVGYTF. The DNA sequence follows: TGCAGCGTTGAAGAGGGGACAGGCCTCGTTGGCTACACCTTC. Reference TRBV29-1 and TRBJ1-2 genes cover what lies past the CDR3, so the full variable domain is SAVISQKPSRDICQRGTSLTIQCQVDSQVTMMFWYRQQPGQSLTLIATANQGSEATYESGFVIDKFPISRPNLTFSTLTVSNMSPEDSSIYLCSVEEGTGLVGYTFGSGTRLTVV.